The present entry profiles one TCR beta chain with its context. These data come from a study of blood T cell repertoires in COVID-19. Study-wide background: COVID-19 samples from acute and convalescent phases originated in the United States, Italy and Spain. T cells, B-cell-depleted T cells, or PBMCs supplied cDNA or gDNA.

In the authors' methods: How many nucleated cells were present was estimated from reference gene primer amplification. This table comes from immunoSEQ multiplex PCR, and its TCRdb copy is limited to in-frame clones, with some not included. V and J calls and clone size are those listed in that table; D and trimming were worked out from the DNA. The sample lists about 180,000 clones; about 86% were seen once. Sample: peripheral blood. This receptor was identified in a man aged 50 to 59 with active or convalescent COVID-19.

As DNA, the CDR3 is TGTGCCACACCGGGACAGAATAATTCACCCCTCCACTTT. Translating gives CATPGQNNSPLHF. The rearrangement links TRBV24-1 to TRBJ1-6, with 7 bases matching TRBD1. This CDR3 is 13 amino acids long. The germline V gene has CDR1 KGHDR and CDR2 SFDVKD. The ends lost 10 bases at V and 5 bases at J; junction bases unmatched: 4.